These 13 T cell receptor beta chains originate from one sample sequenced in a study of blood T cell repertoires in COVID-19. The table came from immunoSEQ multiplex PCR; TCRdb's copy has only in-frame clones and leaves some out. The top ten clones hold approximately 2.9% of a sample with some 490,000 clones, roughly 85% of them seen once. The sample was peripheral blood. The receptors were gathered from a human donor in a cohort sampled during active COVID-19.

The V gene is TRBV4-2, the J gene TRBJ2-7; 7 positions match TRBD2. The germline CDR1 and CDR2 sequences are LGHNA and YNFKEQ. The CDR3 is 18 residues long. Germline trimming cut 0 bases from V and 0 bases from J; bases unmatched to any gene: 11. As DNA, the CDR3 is TGTGCCAGCAGCCAAGAAAGTGGATTAGCGGGTAGCTCCTACGAGCAGTACTTC. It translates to CASSQESGLAGSSYEQYF.

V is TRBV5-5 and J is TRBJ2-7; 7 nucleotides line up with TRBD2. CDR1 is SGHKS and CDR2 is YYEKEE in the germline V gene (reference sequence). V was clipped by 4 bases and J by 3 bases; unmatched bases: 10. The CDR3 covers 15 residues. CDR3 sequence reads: CASSLVRDYLYEQYF. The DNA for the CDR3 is TGTGCCAGCAGCCTTGTCCGGGACTACCTCTACGAGCAGTACTTC.

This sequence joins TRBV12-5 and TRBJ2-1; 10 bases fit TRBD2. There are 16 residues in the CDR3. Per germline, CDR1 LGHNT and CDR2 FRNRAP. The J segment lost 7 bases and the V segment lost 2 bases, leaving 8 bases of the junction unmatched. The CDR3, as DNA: TGTGCTAGTGGTTTGCCTAGCGGGAGATCCGAGAATGAGCAGTTCTTC. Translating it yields CASGLPSGRSENEQFF.

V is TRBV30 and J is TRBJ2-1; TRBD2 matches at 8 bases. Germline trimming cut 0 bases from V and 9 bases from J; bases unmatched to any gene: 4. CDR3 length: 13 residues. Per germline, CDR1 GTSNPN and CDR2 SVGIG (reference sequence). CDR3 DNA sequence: TGTGCCTGGAGTGTAGGAGCGGGAGTTGAGCAGTTCTTC. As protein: CAWSVGAGVEQFF. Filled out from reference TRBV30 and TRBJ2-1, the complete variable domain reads SQTIHQWPATLVQPVGSPLSLECTVEGTSNPNLYWYRQAAGRGLQLLFYSVGIGQISSEVPQNLSASRPQDRQFILSSKKLLLSDSGFYLCAWSVGAGVEQFFGPGTRLTVL.

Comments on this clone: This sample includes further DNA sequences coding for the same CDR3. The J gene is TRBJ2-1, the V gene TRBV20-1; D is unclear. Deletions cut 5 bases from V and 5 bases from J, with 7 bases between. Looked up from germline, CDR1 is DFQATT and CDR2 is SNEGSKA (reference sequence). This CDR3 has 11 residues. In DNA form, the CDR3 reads TGCAGTGCTCGCCGGGACAATGAGCAGTTCTTC. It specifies CSARRDNEQFF.

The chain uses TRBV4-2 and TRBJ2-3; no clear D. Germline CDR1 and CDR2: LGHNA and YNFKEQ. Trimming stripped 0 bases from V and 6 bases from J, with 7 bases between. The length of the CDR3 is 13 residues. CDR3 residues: CASSQEASDTQYF. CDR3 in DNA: TGTGCCAGCAGCCAAGAAGCTAGTGATACGCAGTATTTT.

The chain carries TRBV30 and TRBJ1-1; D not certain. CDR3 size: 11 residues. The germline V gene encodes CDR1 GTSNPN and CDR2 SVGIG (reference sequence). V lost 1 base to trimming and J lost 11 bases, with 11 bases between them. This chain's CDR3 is CAWSASAGAFF. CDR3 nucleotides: TGTGCCTGGAGTGCGTCGGCGGGCGCTTTCTTT.

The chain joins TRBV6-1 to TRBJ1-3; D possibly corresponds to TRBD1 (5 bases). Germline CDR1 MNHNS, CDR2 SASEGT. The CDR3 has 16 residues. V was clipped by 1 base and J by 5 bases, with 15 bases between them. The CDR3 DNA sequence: TGTGCCAGCAGTGAAGATGGAGTCCAGGGAAGAAACACCATATATTTT. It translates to CASSEDGVQGRNTIYF.

This CDR3 is CAISDRGTSQPQHF. In DNA, the CDR3 is TGTGCCATTTCGGACAGGGGAACGAGTCAGCCCCAGCATTTT. This chain joins TRBV19 and TRBJ1-5, with 9 nucleotides matching TRBD1. CDR3 length: 14 amino acids. Germline CDR1 reads LNHDA; CDR2 reads SQIVND (reference sequence). The V gene end was trimmed by 10 bases and the J gene end by 6 bases; junction bases not matched to a gene: 10.

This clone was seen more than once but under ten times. The CDR3 protein is CASSYRDRGTQYF. In nucleotides, the CDR3 is TGTGCCAGCAGCTACCGGGATCGTGGGACCCAGTACTTC. This chain uses TRBV7-2 with TRBJ2-5, with D possibly being TRBD2 (5 bases). Trimming shortened V by 4 bases and J by 7 bases, and 13 bases separated the two germline ends. Germline assignment: CDR1 SGHTA and CDR2 FQGNSA. The CDR3 spans 13 residues.

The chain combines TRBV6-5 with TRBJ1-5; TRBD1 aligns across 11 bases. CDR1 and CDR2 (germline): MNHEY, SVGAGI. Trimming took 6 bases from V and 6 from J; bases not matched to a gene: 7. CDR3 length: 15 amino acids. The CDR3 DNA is TGTGCCAGCAGGAGATTCGGGACAGGGGGTCAGCCCCAGCATTTT. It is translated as CASRRFGTGGQPQHF.

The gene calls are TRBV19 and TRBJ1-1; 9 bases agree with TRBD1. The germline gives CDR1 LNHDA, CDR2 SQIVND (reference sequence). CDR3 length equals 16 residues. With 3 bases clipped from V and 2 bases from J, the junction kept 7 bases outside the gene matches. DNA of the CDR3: TGTGCCAGTAGTATCTTGCCGGGACAGGGTAACACTGAAGCTTTCTTT. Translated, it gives CASSILPGQGNTEAFF.

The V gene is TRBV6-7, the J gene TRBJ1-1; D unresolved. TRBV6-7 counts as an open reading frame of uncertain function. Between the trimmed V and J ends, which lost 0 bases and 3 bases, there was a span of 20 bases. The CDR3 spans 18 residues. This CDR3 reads CASSYSETYGDVDTEAFF. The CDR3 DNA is TGTGCCAGCAGTTACTCGGAAACGTACGGGGATGTGGACACTGAAGCTTTCTTT.